This T cell receptor (beta chain) comes out of a study of T cell responses to AZD1222 COVID-19 vaccine. The study's findings and limits: Spike-spanning, vaccine-associated CD4 TCRs were dominant at 160-218 and 743-854. Repertoire sampling was restricted to post-peak T cell response timepoints.

CDR1 and CDR2 from the germline V gene are MGHRA and YSYEKL. Unmatched junction bases numbered 6, after V lost 9 bases and J lost 5 bases. The CDR3 spans 15 residues. Assay used: immunoSEQ multiplex PCR; TCRdb lists only in-frame clones, some missing. The table shows about 120,000 clones, with roughly 90% occurring only once. With respect to this clone: Its antigen is currently unknown.

The chain combines TRBV4-1 with TRBJ2-2, with TRBD2 matching over 13 bases. The sample consisted of peripheral blood, taken on day 0 of MenACWY control vaccination. The clonotype comes from an adult in good health. The CDR3 loop is CASRLAGGRTGELFF. Written as DNA, the CDR3 is TGCGCCAGTAGACTAGCGGGAGGTCGTACCGGGGAGCTGTTTTTT.